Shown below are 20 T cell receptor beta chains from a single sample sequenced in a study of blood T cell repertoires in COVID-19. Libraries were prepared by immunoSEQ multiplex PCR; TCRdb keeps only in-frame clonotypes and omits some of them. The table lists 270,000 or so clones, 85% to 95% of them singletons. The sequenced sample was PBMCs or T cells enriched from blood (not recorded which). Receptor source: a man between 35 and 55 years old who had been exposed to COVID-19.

CDR3 amino acids: CASSFFKGQGVSGANVLTF. The DNA of the CDR3 is TGTGCCAGCAGCTTTTTTAAGGGACAGGGAGTATCTGGGGCCAACGTCCTGACTTTC. This sequence joins TRBV5-8 and TRBJ2-6; TRBD1 agrees at 9 bases. There are 19 residues in the CDR3. With 2 bases clipped from V and 1 base from J, the junction kept 10 bases outside the gene matches. Germline assignment: CDR1 SGHTS and CDR2 YDEGEE.

CDR3 in DNA: TGTGCCTGGAGTGTCGGACAGGTCTACGAGCAGTACTTC. This sequence encodes CAWSVGQVYEQYF. The chain employs TRBV30 and TRBJ2-7; 7 bases are a match to TRBD1. Germline CDR1 is GTSNPN and CDR2 is SVGIG (reference sequence). The V gene end was trimmed by 0 bases and the J gene end by 3 bases; junction bases not matched to a gene: 2. This CDR3 is built from 13 residues.

The CDR3 DNA is TGTGCCAGCAGTACTAACCCCGGACAGGGCCCGCAAGAGACCCAGTACTTC. Its protein product is CASSTNPGQGPQETQYF. The rearrangement uses TRBV27 and TRBJ2-5; 8 bases fit TRBD1. In germline, CDR1 is MNHEY, CDR2 SMNVEV (reference sequence). The CDR3 totals 17 residues. Trimming removed 5 bases from V and 2 bases from J; junction bases left unmatched: 13.

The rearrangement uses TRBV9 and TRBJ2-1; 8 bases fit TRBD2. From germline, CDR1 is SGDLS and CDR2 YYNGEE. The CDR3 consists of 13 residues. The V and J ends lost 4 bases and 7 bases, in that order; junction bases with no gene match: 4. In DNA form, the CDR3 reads TGTGCCAGCAGCCCAGCGGGAGTGAATGAGCAGTTCTTC. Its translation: CASSPAGVNEQFF.

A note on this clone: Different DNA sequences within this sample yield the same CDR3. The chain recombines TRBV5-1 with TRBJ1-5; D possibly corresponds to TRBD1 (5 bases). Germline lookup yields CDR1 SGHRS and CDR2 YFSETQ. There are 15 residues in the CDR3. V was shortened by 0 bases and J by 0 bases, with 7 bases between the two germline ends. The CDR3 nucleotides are TGCGCCAGCAGCTTGGTAGGGGATAGCAATCAGCCCCAGCATTTT. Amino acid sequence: CASSLVGDSNQPQHF.

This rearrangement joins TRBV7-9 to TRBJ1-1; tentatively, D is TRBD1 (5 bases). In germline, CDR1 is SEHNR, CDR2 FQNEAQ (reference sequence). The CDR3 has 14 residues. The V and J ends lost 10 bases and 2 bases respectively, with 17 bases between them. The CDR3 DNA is TGTGCCATCACTAGTGGGGCAGGAAACACTGAAGCTTTCTTT. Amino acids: CAITSGAGNTEAFF.

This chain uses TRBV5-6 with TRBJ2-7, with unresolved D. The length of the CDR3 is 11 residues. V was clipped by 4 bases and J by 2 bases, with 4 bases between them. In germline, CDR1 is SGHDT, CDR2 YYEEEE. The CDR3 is CASSVTYEQYF. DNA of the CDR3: TGTGCCAGCAGCGTTACCTACGAGCAGTACTTC.

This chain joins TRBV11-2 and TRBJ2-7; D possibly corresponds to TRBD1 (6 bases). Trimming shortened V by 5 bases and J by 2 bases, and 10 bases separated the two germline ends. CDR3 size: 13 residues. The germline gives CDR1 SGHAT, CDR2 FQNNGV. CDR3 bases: TGTGCCAGCAGCCCGAGGACAGCCTACGAGCAGTACTTC. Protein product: CASSPRTAYEQYF.

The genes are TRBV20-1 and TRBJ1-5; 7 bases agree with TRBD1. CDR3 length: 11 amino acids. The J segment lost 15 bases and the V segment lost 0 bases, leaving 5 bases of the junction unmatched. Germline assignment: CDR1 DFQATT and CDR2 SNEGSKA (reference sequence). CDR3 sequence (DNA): TGCAGTGCTAGAGACGGACAGGAGATGCATTTT. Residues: CSARDGQEMHF.

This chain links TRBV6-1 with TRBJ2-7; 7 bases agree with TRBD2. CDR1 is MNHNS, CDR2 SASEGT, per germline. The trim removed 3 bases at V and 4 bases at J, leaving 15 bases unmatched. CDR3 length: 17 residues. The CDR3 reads CASSDPGGGISNYEQYF. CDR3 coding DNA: TGTGCCAGCAGTGATCCCGGCGGGGGTATTAGCAATTACGAGCAGTACTTC.

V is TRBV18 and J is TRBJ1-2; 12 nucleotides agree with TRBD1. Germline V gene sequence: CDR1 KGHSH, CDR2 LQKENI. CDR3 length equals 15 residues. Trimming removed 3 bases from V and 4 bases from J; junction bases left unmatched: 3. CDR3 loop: CASSPGTGGAYGYTF. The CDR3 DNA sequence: TGTGCCAGCTCACCCGGGACAGGGGGCGCCTATGGCTACACCTTC.

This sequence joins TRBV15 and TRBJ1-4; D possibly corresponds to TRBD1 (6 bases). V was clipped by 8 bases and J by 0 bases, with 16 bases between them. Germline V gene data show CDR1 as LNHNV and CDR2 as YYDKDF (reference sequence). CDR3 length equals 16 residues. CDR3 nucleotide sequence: TGTGCCACCGGGGGGGGGCACCGTGCAACTAATGAAAAACTGTTTTTT. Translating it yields CATGGGHRATNEKLFF.

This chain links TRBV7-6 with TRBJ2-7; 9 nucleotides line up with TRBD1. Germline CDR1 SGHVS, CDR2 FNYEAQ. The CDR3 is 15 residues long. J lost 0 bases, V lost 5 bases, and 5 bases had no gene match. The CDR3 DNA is TGTGCCAGCAGCCAAGGGACAGGGACCTCCTACGAGCAGTACTTC. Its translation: CASSQGTGTSYEQYF.

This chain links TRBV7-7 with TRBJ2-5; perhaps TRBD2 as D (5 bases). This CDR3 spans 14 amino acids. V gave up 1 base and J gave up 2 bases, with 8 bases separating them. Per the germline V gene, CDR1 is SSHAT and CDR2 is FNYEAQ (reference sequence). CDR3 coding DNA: TGTGCCAGCAGCTTAGGCGGCGGGCAAGAGACCCAGTACTTC. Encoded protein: CASSLGGGQETQYF. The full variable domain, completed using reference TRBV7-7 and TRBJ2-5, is GAGVSQSPRYKVTKRGQDVTLRCDPISSHATLYWYQQALGQGPEFLTYFNYEAQPDKSGLPSDRFSAERPEGSISTLTIQRTEQRDSAMYRCASSLGGGQETQYFGPGTRLLVL.

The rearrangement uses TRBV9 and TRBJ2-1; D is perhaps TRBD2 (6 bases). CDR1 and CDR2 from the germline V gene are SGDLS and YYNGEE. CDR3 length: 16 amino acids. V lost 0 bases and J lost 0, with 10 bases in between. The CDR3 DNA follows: TGTGCCAGCAGCGTAGGGCCAGCGGGCTCCTACAATGAGCAGTTCTTC. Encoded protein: CASSVGPAGSYNEQFF.

Written as DNA, the CDR3 is TGTGCCAGCAGCGGCGGGACTCCGGGGTGGCAGCAGTACTTC. Translation gives CASSGGTPGWQQYF. The V and J genes are TRBV9 and TRBJ2-7; maybe TRBD2 (6 bases). Germline CDR1 SGDLS, CDR2 YYNGEE. Trimming removed 3 bases from V and 8 bases from J, with 18 bases in between. The CDR3 has 14 amino acids.

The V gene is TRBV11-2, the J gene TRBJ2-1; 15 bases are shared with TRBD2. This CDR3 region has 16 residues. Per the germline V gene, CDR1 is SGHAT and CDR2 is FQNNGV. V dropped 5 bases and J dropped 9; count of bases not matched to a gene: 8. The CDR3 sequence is CASSLGTSGRYGEQFF. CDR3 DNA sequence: TGTGCCAGCAGCCTAGGGACTAGCGGGAGGTACGGTGAGCAGTTCTTC.

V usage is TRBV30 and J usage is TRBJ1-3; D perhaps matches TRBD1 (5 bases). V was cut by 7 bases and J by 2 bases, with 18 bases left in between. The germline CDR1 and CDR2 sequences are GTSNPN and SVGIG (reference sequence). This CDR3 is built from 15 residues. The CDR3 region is CALKSKTDTGNTIYF. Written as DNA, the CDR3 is TGTGCCTTAAAGTCGAAGACAGATACTGGAAACACCATATATTTT.

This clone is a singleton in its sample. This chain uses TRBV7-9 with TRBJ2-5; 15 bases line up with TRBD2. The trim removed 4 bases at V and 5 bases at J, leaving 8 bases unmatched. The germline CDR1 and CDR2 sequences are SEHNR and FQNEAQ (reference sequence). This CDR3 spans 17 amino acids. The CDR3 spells CASSSRTSGRAWETQYF. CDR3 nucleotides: TGTGCCAGCAGCTCGAGGACTAGCGGGAGGGCCTGGGAGACCCAGTACTTC.

CDR3 amino acids: CASSPAATYEQYF. The CDR3 coding sequence is TGTGCCAGCAGCCCGGCGGCCACCTACGAGCAGTACTTC. V and J are TRBV5-4 and TRBJ2-7; no clear D gene. Between the trimmed V and J ends, which lost 4 bases and 2 bases, there was a span of 10 bases. The CDR3 contains 13 residues. Germline-derived CDR1 and CDR2 are SGHNT and YYREEE (reference sequence).